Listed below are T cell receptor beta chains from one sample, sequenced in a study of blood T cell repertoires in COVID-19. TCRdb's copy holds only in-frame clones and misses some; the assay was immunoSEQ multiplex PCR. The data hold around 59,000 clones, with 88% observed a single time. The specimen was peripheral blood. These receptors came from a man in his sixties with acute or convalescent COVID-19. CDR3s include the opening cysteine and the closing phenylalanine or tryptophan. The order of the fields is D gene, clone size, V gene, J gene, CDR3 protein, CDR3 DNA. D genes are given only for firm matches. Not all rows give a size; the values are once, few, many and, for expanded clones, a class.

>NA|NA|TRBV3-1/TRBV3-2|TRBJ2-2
CASSHAGGELFF
TGTGCCAGCAGCCACGCGGGCGGGGAGCTGTTTTTT
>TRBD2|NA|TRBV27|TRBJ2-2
CAPREGCHANTGELFF
TGTGCCCCCCGGGAGGGTTGCCACGCGAACACCGGGGAGCTGTTTTTT
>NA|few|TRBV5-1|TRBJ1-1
CASTSFDTNTEAFF
TGCGCCAGCACCTCCTTTGACACGAACACTGAAGCTTTCTTT
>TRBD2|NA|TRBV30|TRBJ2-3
CAWSASGPTDTQYF
TGTGCCTGGAGTGCTAGCGGTCCCACAGATACGCAGTATTTT
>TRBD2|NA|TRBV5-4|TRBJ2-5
CASSLVAGRQETQYF
TGTGCCAGCAGCCTGGTAGCGGGAAGGCAAGAGACCCAGTACTTC
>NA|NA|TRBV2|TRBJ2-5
CASSGGPALGLSQETQYF
TGTGCCAGCTCCGGGGGGCCCGCACTGGGGTTGAGCCAAGAGACCCAGTACTTC
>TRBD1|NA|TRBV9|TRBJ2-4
CASSQTGALAKNIQYF
TGTGCCAGCAGTCAGACAGGGGCCCTTGCCAAAAACATTCAGTACTTC
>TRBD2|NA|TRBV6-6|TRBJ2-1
CASSYTSGHNEQFF
TGTGCCAGCAGTTACACTAGCGGCCACAATGAGCAGTTCTTC
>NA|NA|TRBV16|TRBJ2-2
CASSQSAAGELFF
TGTGCCAGCAGCCAATCTGCAGCCGGGGAGCTGTTTTTT
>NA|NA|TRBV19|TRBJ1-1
CASSPTGPRRRTNTEAFF
TGTGCCAGTAGTCCTACTGGGCCCCGGCGGCGGACTAACACTGAAGCTTTCTTT
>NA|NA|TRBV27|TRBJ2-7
CASGGREVYEQYF
TGTGCCAGTGGGGGCCGGGAGGTCTACGAGCAGTACTTC
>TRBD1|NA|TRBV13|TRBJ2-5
CASSERQGRGETQYF
TGTGCCAGCAGCGAACGACAGGGGCGGGGAGAGACCCAGTACTTC
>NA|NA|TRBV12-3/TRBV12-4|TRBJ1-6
CASRPLGSPLHF
TGTGCCAGCAGGCCCCTCGGTTCACCCCTCCACTTT
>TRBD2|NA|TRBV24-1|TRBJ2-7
CATSDSGGGRVPEQYF
TGTGCCACCAGTGATTCGGGAGGAGGGAGGGTTCCCGAGCAGTACTTC
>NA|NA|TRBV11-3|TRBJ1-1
CASSPGGDTEAFF
TGTGCCAGCAGCCCCGGGGGGGACACTGAAGCTTTCTTT
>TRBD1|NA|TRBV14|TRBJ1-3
CASSLLTGGTGNTIYF
TGTGCCAGCAGCCTATTAACAGGGGGAACTGGAAACACCATATATTTT
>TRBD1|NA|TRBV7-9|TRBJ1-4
CASSPGTGGNEKLFF
TGTGCCAGCAGCCCGGGGACAGGGGGGAATGAAAAACTGTTTTTT
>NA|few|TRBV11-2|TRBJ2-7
CASSRRNQGEQYF
TGTGCCAGCAGCCGCAGAAACCAGGGGGAGCAGTACTTC
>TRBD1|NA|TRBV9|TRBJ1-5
CASSERGGQGSNQPQHF
TGTGCCAGCAGCGAGCGGGGCGGACAGGGGTCCAATCAGCCCCAGCATTTT
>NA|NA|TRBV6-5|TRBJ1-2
CASSPQGWSYGYTF
TGTGCCAGCAGTCCACAGGGTTGGAGTTATGGCTACACCTTC
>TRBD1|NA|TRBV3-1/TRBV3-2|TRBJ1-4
CASSHYGTGGNEKLFF
TGTGCCAGCAGCCACTACGGGACAGGGGGAAATGAAAAACTGTTTTTT
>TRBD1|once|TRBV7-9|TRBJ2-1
CASSTGQGNEQFF
TGTGCCAGCAGCACAGGACAGGGCAATGAGCAGTTCTTC